Here is one TCR beta chain with its context. What it binds is not known. This CDR3 is also generated by other DNA sequences in the sample. The germline V gene encodes CDR1 DFQATT and CDR2 SNEGSKA (reference sequence). V was shortened by 3 bases and J by 3 bases, with 5 bases between the two germline ends. The CDR3 consists of 11 residues. Researchers ran the PCR with 60 Vbeta and 13 Jbeta primers. TCRdb's copy holds only in-frame clones and misses some; the assay was immunoSEQ multiplex PCR. The sample shows 90,000 to 120,000 clones, more than 75% of them seen only once. The sample belongs to a study of cytomegalovirus exposure and HLA in healthy donors. Study-wide results and limits: Upon later analysis, HLA-associated TCR beta chains proved more clonally expanded than other, equally common chains. Excluded were some V segments that proved indistinguishable, including TRBV6-2 and TRBV6-3. In a later analysis, a missense DCLRE1C variant was linked to TCR beta V- and J-gene trimming. It was reportedly the case that the classifier diagnosed cytomegalovirus status with high specificity and sensitivity.

The clonotype originates from a woman between 40 and 50 years old in good health and CMV-seronegative. The rearrangement joins TRBV20-1 to TRBJ1-1, with D unclear. Sequencing was carried out using PBMCs. In DNA form, the CDR3 reads TGCAGTGCTAGGGAGTACACTGAAGCTTTCTTT. It yields the protein CSAREYTEAFF.